One sample yielded the 28 T cell receptor beta chains listed below, sequenced in a study of blood T cell repertoires in COVID-19. The method was immunoSEQ multiplex PCR; TCRdb's version includes in-frame clones alone and lacks a portion of them. The sample contains more than 100,000 clones, over 75% of which appear only once. Material: peripheral blood. These TCRs come from a woman aged 65 to 85 with acute or convalescent COVID-19.

The V and J genes are TRBV12-5 and TRBJ2-7, with D maybe TRBD1 (5 bases). Between the trimmed V and J ends, which lost 10 bases and 2 bases, there was a span of 24 bases. Looked up from germline, CDR1 is LGHNT and CDR2 is FRNRAP. The CDR3 totals 16 residues. The CDR3 protein is CATVPPTGDQTYEQYV. CDR3 DNA sequence: TGTGCTACCGTACCGCCTACAGGTGACCAAACCTACGAGCAGTACGTC.

The rearrangement uses TRBV14 and TRBJ1-3; D not certain. V shed 4 bases and J shed 3 bases, with 7 bases lying between them. In germline, CDR1 is SGHDN, CDR2 FVKESK. The CDR3 runs to 13 residues. The DNA of the CDR3 is TGTGCCAGCAGCCTAAATCTTGGAAACACCATATATTTT. The encoded protein is CASSLNLGNTIYF.

This rearrangement joins TRBV3-1 (or the pseudogene TRBV3-2) to TRBJ2-7, with D unresolved. CDR1 LGHDT and CDR2 YNNKEL come from the germline V gene (reference sequence). The CDR3 runs 15 residues. Trimming left V 3 bases short and J 3 bases short, with 15 bases between. CDR3: CASSQSRQSSYEQYF. The CDR3 nucleotides are TGTGCCAGCAGCCAGAGCAGGCAGAGTAGCTACGAGCAGTACTTC.

The chain has TRBV11-3 and TRBJ2-1; perhaps TRBD2 as D (5 bases). The V gene lost 4 bases and the J gene lost 7 bases, with 11 bases spanning the gap. The germline gives CDR1 SGHNT, CDR2 YENEEA. The CDR3 sequence is 13 residues long. CDR3 protein: CASSSLRDNEQFF. The CDR3 DNA follows: TGTGCCAGCAGCTCACTCCGGGATAATGAGCAGTTCTTC.

V usage is TRBV7-2 and J usage is TRBJ1-2, with D maybe TRBD1 (5 bases). Trimming removed 6 bases from V and 0 bases from J, with 20 bases in between. CDR3 length: 17 residues. Germline CDR1 reads SGHTA; CDR2 reads FQGNSA. The CDR3 sequence is CASSSPGDSGPNYGYTF. Written as DNA, the CDR3 is TGTGCCAGCAGTTCCCCTGGGGACTCCGGGCCTAACTATGGCTACACCTTC.

The count of this clone is one. The chain has TRBV4-1 and TRBJ1-1, with D possibly TRBD1 on 6 matching bases. Germline V CDR1 and CDR2: MGHRA, YSYEKL. The CDR3 contains 17 residues. The V and J ends lost 3 bases and 0 bases respectively, with 17 bases between them. The CDR3 sequence: CASSHVGWGRVNTEAFF. The CDR3 region has the DNA TGCGCCAGCAGCCATGTGGGGTGGGGGCGGGTGAACACTGAAGCTTTCTTT.

The chain carries TRBV5-1 and TRBJ1-2; D is undetermined. Germline V gene lookup returns CDR1 SGHRS and CDR2 YFSETQ. With 1 base removed from V and 4 bases from J, the gap between germline ends came to 14 bases. The CDR3 covers 15 residues. CDR3 sequence (DNA): TGCGCCAGCAGCTTGTCGACAACAGACGGCTATGGCTACACCTTC. Translated: CASSLSTTDGYGYTF.

The chain employs TRBV6-5 and TRBJ1-1, with D unresolved. Trimming shortened V by 0 bases and J by 1 base, and 12 bases separated the two germline ends. Germline V lookup: CDR1 MNHEY, CDR2 SVGAGI. This CDR3 region has 16 residues. CDR3 amino acids: CASSYSTNRQNTEAFF. The DNA for the CDR3 is TGTGCCAGCAGTTACTCGACAAACCGCCAGAACACTGAAGCTTTCTTT.

This chain joins TRBV9 and TRBJ2-7, with 9 bases lining up with TRBD2. CDR3 length: 15 amino acids. Per germline, CDR1 SGDLS and CDR2 YYNGEE. After removal of 0 bases from V and 4 bases from J, the junction contained 5 bases not matched to a gene. The CDR3 sequence is CASSVDSGGPYEQYF. The CDR3 region has the DNA TGTGCCAGCAGCGTAGACAGCGGGGGGCCTTACGAGCAGTACTTC. Complete variable domain (other parts from reference TRBV9 and TRBJ2-7): DSGVTQTPKHLITATGQRVTLRCSPRSGDLSVYWYQQSLDQGLQFLIQYYNGEERAKGNILERFSAQQFPDLHSELNLSSLELGDSALYFCASSVDSGGPYEQYFGPGTRLTVT.

This CDR3 is CSVDFLQGLAGNTIYF. CDR3 DNA sequence: TGCAGCGTTGATTTTCTTCAGGGTCTGGCTGGAAACACCATATATTTT. The V call is TRBV29-1, the J call TRBJ1-3; D may be TRBD1 (5 bases). Trimming pared 3 bases from V and 2 bases from J, leaving 17 bases between. The CDR3 has 16 residues. Germline V lookup: CDR1 SQVTM, CDR2 ANQGSEA.

This clone was recorded once. The genes are TRBV10-3 and TRBJ2-1, with TRBD1 matching 8 bases. The CDR3 spans 16 residues. Germline values: CDR1 ENHRY, CDR2 SYGVKD. Trimming at V came to 6 bases and at J to 3 bases, leaving 10 bases not matched to a gene. Here the CDR3 reads CAISQTGAPLYNEQFF. Here the CDR3 DNA reads TGTGCCATCAGCCAGACAGGGGCACCCCTCTACAATGAGCAGTTCTTC.

This chain connects TRBV4-3 to TRBJ1-2; D unclear. The CDR3 has 15 residues. Germline CDR1 and CDR2: LGHNA and YSLEER. With 0 bases removed from V and 8 bases from J, the gap between germline ends came to 16 bases. The CDR3: CASSQDPRHSGGYTF. Here the CDR3 DNA reads TGCGCCAGCAGCCAAGATCCACGTCACTCGGGGGGCTACACCTTC.

The chain couples TRBV30 to TRBJ1-1; D is uncertain. Germline-derived CDR1 and CDR2 are GTSNPN and SVGIG (reference sequence). CDR3 length: 11 amino acids. With 4 bases removed from V and 8 bases from J, the gap between germline ends came to 11 bases. In nucleotides, the CDR3 is TGTGCCTGGAACTATCTAGGAGAAGCTTTCTTT. The encoded protein is CAWNYLGEAFF.

This chain links TRBV5-6 with TRBJ1-5; 8 bases are a match to TRBD1. CDR1 and CDR2 from the germline V gene are SGHDT and YYEEEE. CDR3 length: 15 amino acids. The junction had 6 bases not matched to a gene; V was cut back by 3 bases and J by 4 bases. CDR3 amino acids: CASSWGGTGNQPQHF. CDR3 in DNA: TGTGCCAGCAGCTGGGGTGGGACAGGTAATCAGCCCCAGCATTTT.

This clone was counted only a few times. The rearrangement joins TRBV9 to TRBJ1-1; D perhaps matches TRBD1 (5 bases). The CDR3 is 14 residues long. Germline CDR1 and CDR2: SGDLS and YYNGEE. Trimming shortened V by 0 bases and J by 4 bases, and 10 bases separated the two germline ends. CDR3 sequence reads: CASSVVGARTEAFF. The CDR3 DNA is TGTGCCAGCAGCGTAGTAGGGGCCCGCACTGAAGCTTTCTTT.

The chain employs TRBV3-1 (or the pseudogene TRBV3-2) and TRBJ2-1, with a tentative D call TRBD2 (5 bases). Trimming took 1 base from V and 8 from J, leaving 12 bases between them. The CDR3 length is 14 residues. Germline CDR1 LGHDT, CDR2 YNNKEL (reference sequence). The CDR3 loop reads CASSQVPGWYEQFF. In DNA, the CDR3 is TGTGCCAGCAGCCAAGTACCGGGGTGGTATGAGCAGTTCTTC.

This clone came up once. The rearrangement joins TRBV27 to TRBJ1-6; D is possibly TRBD1 (5 bases). Germline CDR1 reads MNHEY; CDR2 reads SMNVEV (reference sequence). Trimming left V 5 bases short and J 9 bases short, with 14 bases between. This CDR3 is built from 14 residues. For the CDR3, the DNA is TGTGCCAGCAGTCCCCGGGGGGAGGCTTCACCCCTCCACTTT. Its translation is CASSPRGEASPLHF.

This clone showed up just a few times. This chain links TRBV27 with TRBJ1-6, with TRBD1 matching over 7 bases. The CDR3 totals 16 residues. Trimming cost V 5 bases and J 6 bases; bases outside gene matches: 10. Germline V gene sequence: CDR1 MNHEY, CDR2 SMNVEV (reference sequence). The CDR3 spells CASSHSRGQLNSPLHF. Written as DNA, the CDR3 is TGTGCCAGCAGTCACTCTCGGGGACAGCTTAATTCACCCCTCCACTTT.

The chain has TRBV29-1 and TRBJ1-1; 8 nucleotides match TRBD1. CDR1 and CDR2 (germline): SQVTM, ANQGSEA. Trimming removed 5 bases from V and 0 bases from J; junction bases left unmatched: 2. CDR3 size: 13 residues. This CDR3 is CSVRTGMNTEAFF. The CDR3 coding sequence is TGCAGCGTTCGGACAGGGATGAACACTGAAGCTTTCTTT.

This sequence joins TRBV12-3 or TRBV12-4 and TRBJ2-2; the match to TRBD2 covers 10 bases. V was clipped by 10 bases and J by 4 bases; unmatched bases: 3. This CDR3 is 13 amino acids long. The CDR3 bases are TGTGCCACCCAGCGGGGGGGCACCGGGGAGCTGTTTTTT. Encoded protein: CATQRGGTGELFF.

The V call is TRBV30, the J call TRBJ1-1; TRBD1 matches at 7 bases. The CDR3 runs to 13 residues. In germline, CDR1 is GTSNPN, CDR2 SVGIG (reference sequence). Trimming at V came to 6 bases and at J to 0 bases, leaving 4 bases not matched to a gene. Written as DNA, the CDR3 is TGTGCCTGCCTGGGACAGATGAACACTGAAGCTTTCTTT. Its protein is CACLGQMNTEAFF.

The chain is built from TRBV10-3 and TRBJ1-3; D gene uncertain. The V end lost 7 bases, the J end lost 0 bases, and 10 bases lay between the germline ends. CDR3 length: 14 amino acids. Germline assignment: CDR1 ENHRY and CDR2 SYGVKD. As DNA, the CDR3 is TGTGCCATCAACGCAGATTCCTCTGGAAACACCATATATTTT. Its translation is CAINADSSGNTIYF.

The count of this clone is one. The chain joins TRBV6-5 to TRBJ2-7; TRBD1 might be the D (5 bases). CDR1 MNHEY and CDR2 SVGAGI come from the germline V gene. Trimming removed 0 bases at V and 6 bases at J, with 9 bases between. The CDR3 consists of 13 residues. The CDR3 here is CASSYSLRGEQYV. Here the CDR3 DNA reads TGTGCCAGCAGTTACTCCCTTAGGGGCGAGCAGTACGTC.

The chain combines TRBV20-1 with TRBJ1-4; D gene ambiguous. The CDR3 extends over 14 amino acids. The V gene's germline CDR1 is DFQATT and CDR2 SNEGSKA (reference sequence). V shed 3 bases and J shed 0 bases, with 8 bases lying between them. The CDR3 sequence is CSASSSATNEKLFF. The CDR3 coding sequence is TGCAGTGCTAGTTCTTCGGCAACTAATGAAAAACTGTTTTTT.

This chain connects TRBV30 to TRBJ2-1; TRBD2 matches 10 bases. The CDR3 covers 14 residues. V lost 4 bases, J lost 9 bases, and 9 bases stayed unmatched. The germline V gene encodes CDR1 GTSNPN and CDR2 SVGIG (reference sequence). The CDR3 region is CAWTPGLATSEQFF. Written as DNA, the CDR3 is TGTGCCTGGACCCCGGGACTAGCGACAAGTGAGCAGTTCTTC.

The chain links TRBV30 to TRBJ2-5; the D gene is possibly TRBD2 (5 bases). CDR1 GTSNPN and CDR2 SVGIG come from the germline V gene (reference sequence). The V and J ends lost 1 base and 4 bases respectively, with 16 bases between them. The CDR3 runs to 15 residues. The CDR3 spells CAWSDVSSTRETQYF. In nucleotides, the CDR3 is TGTGCCTGGAGTGATGTCTCTAGCACACGAGAGACCCAGTACTTC.

The J gene is TRBJ2-3, the V gene TRBV6-5; D remains unclear. With 4 bases removed from V and 0 bases from J, the gap between germline ends came to 14 bases. The CDR3 has 16 residues. The V gene's germline CDR1 is MNHEY and CDR2 SVGAGI. CDR3 coding DNA: TGTGCCAGCAGTTCTCATTCAGCGACTAGCACAGATACGCAGTATTTT. Translated, it gives CASSSHSATSTDTQYF.

The chain carries TRBV6-2 or TRBV6-3 and TRBJ2-5, with D uncertain. The V end lost 2 bases, the J end lost 2 bases, and 15 bases lay between the germline ends. The CDR3 has 16 amino acids. The V gene's germline CDR1 is MNHEY and CDR2 SVGEGT. The CDR3 DNA reads as TGTGCCAGCAGTTACCCTAGGTCGCGGCAACAAGAGACCCAGTACTTC. Amino acid sequence: CASSYPRSRQQETQYF.